The 16 T cell receptor beta chains given below trace back to one sample, sequenced in a study of cytomegalovirus exposure and HLA in healthy donors. PCR employed 60 Vbeta and 13 Jbeta primers. Only in-frame clones appear in the TCRdb table, and some are missing; sequencing was by immunoSEQ multiplex PCR. The table lists roughly 200,000 clones, 75% to 85% of them singletons. The sequenced sample was PBMCs. The receptors were gathered from a woman in her fifties or sixties in good health and CMV-seropositive.

The gene calls are TRBV7-9 and TRBJ1-1; 7 bases line up with TRBD1. The germline gives CDR1 SEHNR, CDR2 FQNEAQ (reference sequence). The CDR3 runs to 13 residues. V dropped 5 bases and J dropped 8; count of bases not matched to a gene: 8. CDR3 nucleotides: TGTGCCAGCAGCCATATTAGGGACAGCGAAGCTTTCTTT. This gives the protein CASSHIRDSEAFF.

The chain employs TRBV28 and TRBJ2-7; no clear D gene. V lost 6 bases to trimming and J lost 7 bases, with 16 bases between them. CDR1 is MDHEN and CDR2 is SYDVKM in the germline V gene. The CDR3 sequence is 13 residues long. The CDR3 region is CASSPLPSFEQYF. CDR3 sequence (DNA): TGTGCCAGCAGCCCTCTTCCGAGTTTTGAGCAGTACTTC.

The genes are TRBV10-3 and TRBJ2-2; tentative D call: TRBD1 (5 bases). CDR1 is ENHRY and CDR2 is SYGVKD in the germline V gene. The V gene lost 3 bases and the J gene lost 5 bases, with 7 bases spanning the gap. This CDR3 region has 13 residues. The CDR3, as DNA: TGTGCCATCAGTGAAGGGGAAACCGGGGAGCTGTTTTTT. Protein sequence: CAISEGETGELFF.

The chain recombines TRBV10-3 with TRBJ2-7; 10 bases match TRBD1. The length of the CDR3 is 14 residues. V dropped 6 bases and J dropped 3; count of bases not matched to a gene: 5. CDR1 is ENHRY and CDR2 is SYGVKD in the germline V gene. The CDR3 DNA is TGTGCCATCAGCTCCGGGACAGGGGTCTACGAGCAGTACTTC. Translation: CAISSGTGVYEQYF.

This clone came up a few times. The rearrangement uses TRBV30 and TRBJ2-1; D may be TRBD1 (5 bases). This CDR3 has 12 residues. V was pared by 7 bases and J by 6 bases, with 13 bases between. CDR1 is GTSNPN and CDR2 is SVGIG in the germline V gene (reference sequence). The CDR3 bases are TGTGCCTTTGGGCAGGGTGGCAATGAGCAGTTCTTC. This sequence encodes CAFGQGGNEQFF.

The gene calls are TRBV19 and TRBJ2-1; 7 nucleotides align to TRBD2. Trimming cost V 5 bases and J 5 bases; bases outside gene matches: 9. The CDR3 totals 15 residues. Germline V lookup: CDR1 LNHDA, CDR2 SQIVND (reference sequence). The CDR3, as DNA: TGTGCCAGTAGTCCTCGAGCGGGGCAAAACAATGAGCAGTTCTTC. It codes for CASSPRAGQNNEQFF.

The chain joins TRBV4-2 to TRBJ2-2; the match to TRBD2 covers 13 bases. CDR1 and CDR2 from the germline V gene are LGHNA and YNFKEQ. This CDR3 has 17 residues. The J segment lost 5 bases and the V segment lost 4 bases, leaving 7 bases of the junction unmatched. The CDR3 loop reads CASSLATSGGNTGELFF. In DNA form, the CDR3 reads TGTGCCAGCAGCCTCGCGACTAGCGGGGGGAATACCGGGGAGCTGTTTTTT.

This chain joins TRBV10-3 and TRBJ2-7, with TRBD1 identical over 8 bases. Trimming took 5 bases from V and 4 from J; bases not matched to a gene: 10. CDR3 length equals 15 residues. Germline assignment: CDR1 ENHRY and CDR2 SYGVKD. This CDR3 reads CAISSTATGAYEQYF. The CDR3 nucleotides read TGTGCCATCAGTAGTACGGCGACAGGGGCTTACGAGCAGTACTTC.

This sequence joins TRBV7-3 and TRBJ2-6; 8 bases align to TRBD1. Trimming took 6 bases from V and 0 from J; bases not matched to a gene: 7. The germline gives CDR1 SGHTA, CDR2 FQGTGA. This CDR3 is built from 17 residues. In DNA, the CDR3 is TGTGCCAGCAGGCCTGGACAGGGCTACTCTGGGGCCAACGTCCTGACTTTC. The encoded protein is CASRPGQGYSGANVLTF.

The V and J genes are TRBV5-1 and TRBJ2-3; TRBD2 agrees at 7 bases. The germline V gene encodes CDR1 SGHRS and CDR2 YFSETQ. V trimming: 0 bases; J trimming: 2 bases; junction bases outside the gene matches: 6. This CDR3 contains 16 residues. This CDR3 is CASSLDLAENTDTQYF. As DNA, the CDR3 is TGCGCCAGCAGCTTGGATCTAGCGGAGAACACAGATACGCAGTATTTT.

The chain carries TRBV7-2 and TRBJ2-3; 13 positions match TRBD2. The CDR3 loop spans 16 amino acids. Germline CDR1 SGHTA, CDR2 FQGNSA. The trim removed 5 bases at V and 6 bases at J, leaving 8 bases unmatched. The chain's CDR3 is CASSERLAGGPDTQYF. The CDR3 DNA is TGTGCCAGCAGCGAAAGACTAGCGGGGGGCCCGGATACGCAGTATTTT.

The chain employs TRBV7-8 and TRBJ1-2; D gene ambiguous. V dropped 4 bases and J dropped 0 bases, with 12 bases sitting between them. This CDR3 has 15 amino acids. Per germline, CDR1 SGHVS and CDR2 FQNEAQ. The CDR3 reads CASSSGLLANYGYTF. The CDR3 coding sequence is TGTGCCAGCAGCTCCGGGTTGTTGGCTAACTATGGCTACACCTTC.

The rearrangement uses TRBV28 and TRBJ1-1; TRBD1 aligns across 7 bases. V shed 6 bases, J shed 0 bases, and the junction held 7 bases outside the gene matches. CDR3 length equals 15 residues. The germline gives CDR1 MDHEN, CDR2 SYDVKM. CDR3: CASRIWGQLNTEAFF. CDR3 DNA: TGTGCCAGCAGAATTTGGGGACAGTTGAACACTGAAGCTTTCTTT.

The chain employs TRBV4-3 and TRBJ2-2; tentatively, D is TRBD1 (5 bases). Trimming took off 0 bases at V and 0 bases at J, with 11 bases between the two ends. This CDR3 comprises 17 residues. CDR1 LGHNA and CDR2 YSLEER come from the germline V gene. CDR3 DNA sequence: TGCGCCAGCAGCCAAGACGGTAGGGGCGCGAACACCGGGGAGCTGTTTTTT. Protein product: CASSQDGRGANTGELFF.

This rearrangement joins TRBV27 to TRBJ2-3, with TRBD1 matching over 7 bases. The CDR3 contains 14 residues. Germline V gene lookup returns CDR1 MNHEY and CDR2 SMNVEV (reference sequence). The junction had 8 bases not matched to a gene; V was cut back by 5 bases and J by 6 bases. The CDR3 DNA follows: TGTGCCAGCAGTGTACAGGGGAAGGGGGATACGCAGTATTTT. Translating gives CASSVQGKGDTQYF.

This clone appeared many times. The rearrangement uses TRBV25-1 and TRBJ1-2; 8 nucleotides agree with TRBD1. The V segment lost 5 bases and the J segment 2 bases; nucleotides outside the gene matches: 4. CDR3 size: 14 residues. Germline CDR1 reads MGHDK; CDR2 reads SYGVNS. The CDR3 spells CASSTRTGNYGYTF. The CDR3 DNA reads TGTGCCAGCAGTACGCGGACAGGGAACTATGGCTACACCTTC.